This T cell receptor beta chain was obtained from a study of T cells in narcolepsy (dated by TCRdb to the late 2010s). Describing the broader study: Patients with narcolepsy type 1 or type 2 (NT1, NT2) and healthy control donors were enrolled in the study. The study used TCR Vbeta sequencing to track clonotypes in blood and CSF while looking for autoreactive T cells in narcolepsy patients that target self-antigens of hypocretin neurons (hypocretin, TRIB2). General findings and caveats noted by the study authors: In plots comparing CSF and blood CD4+ T cell clonotypes from the same patient, HCRT-specific and TRIB2-specific autoreactive clonotypes were highlighted. Numbers of sequenced blood memory CD4+ clonotypes were comparable, with averages of about 39,494 in patients and around 30,000 in controls. According to the report, autoreactive clonotypes were detected serially in the blood of the same patients and of different patients, but not in healthy controls. Certain blood memory CD4+ repertoires from patients and controls had no sequences that matched autoreactive T cell clones.

Library creation used the immunoSEQ multiplex PCR assay. TCRdb retrieved this table from immuneACCESS and kept in-frame rearrangements only. Not all clones are present; in checked studies, unresolved V genes account for under half, and no reason is known for the remainder. The sample contains tens of thousands of clones, roughly four fifths of them found a single time. The ten largest clones take up 1.6% of the sample. On this clone: Its specific antigen is unknown. No base-level quality is on record; no much larger clone is a single base apart.

For TCR Vbeta sequencing, memory CD4+ T cells were sorted ex vivo from the peripheral blood of both healthy controls and narcolepsy patients. Material for sequencing was memory (CD45RA-) CD4+ T cells from blood. The sample's cell subset or site label is to be understood as: memory T cells sorted ex vivo from peripheral blood. The clonotype originates from a human donor in good health.

The DNA sequence follows: TGTGCCACCAGCAGAGATCGGGCCTCTGGAAACACCATATATTTT. This sequence encodes CATSRDRASGNTIYF. The chain is assembled from TRBV15 and TRBJ1-3; the D segment cannot be called with confidence. The germline V gene (reference sequence) supplies CDR1 LNHNV and CDR2 YYDKDF. From the cysteine up to the phenylalanine, the CDR3 has a length of 15 residues. Of the read, only the CDR3 DNA is kept; its 45 bases are in frame from base 1. Trimming takes 0 bases from V and 0 bases from J, and the germline ends sit 6 bases apart.